These T cell receptor beta chains were read from a single sample in a study of T-cell memory formation after mild COVID-19. TCRdb called the 5' RACE reads again in MiXCR, with one record for every CDR3 protein. The data hold around 250,000 distinct CDR3 sequences, with 8.5% to 9.5% observed a single time. The sample consisted of PBMCs or a T cell subset sorted from them (not recorded which). Receptor source: a man aged 18 to 29 who had mild COVID-19 (a few samples of this study predate the infection). Cell type and time point are not known. Each CDR3 is given with its conserved first and last residue. Only some rows state a clone size, as once, few, many or a class for expanded clones.

clone_size j_call v_call cdr3_length cdr3_aa
. TRBJ1-2 TRBV29-1 13 CSVEGQQNYGYTF
few TRBJ2-3 TRBV5-1 16 CASSLGARASTDTQYF
few TRBJ1-1 TRBV28 12 CASSLSGLEAFF
few TRBJ2-7 TRBV6-5 13 CASSVELGGEQYF
. TRBJ2-5 TRBV5-4 13 CASSLSGAETQYF
. TRBJ1-2 TRBV18 13 CASWIGTGCGYTF
. TRBJ1-1 TRBV6-2/TRBV6-3 15 CASSPWPPGNTEAFF
few TRBJ2-3 TRBV5-6 18 CASSFTSELAGGTDTQYF
few TRBJ2-2 TRBV5-1 14 CASGGQGLTGELFF
few TRBJ2-7 TRBV4-1 14 CASSQSRVAYEQYF
few TRBJ2-2 TRBV7-2 13 CASSRPNTGELFF
few TRBJ1-2 TRBV9 16 CASSVATPTGDYGYTF
many TRBJ1-5 TRBV7-2 14 CASSLTGLNQPQHF
many TRBJ2-2 TRBV7-2 13 CASRATGPGELFF
. TRBJ2-3 TRBV5-1 17 CASSLAPGGGSTDTQYF
. TRBJ1-5 TRBV7-6 15 CASSLYDRDDQPQHF
few TRBJ1-1 TRBV5-8 12 CASSLFLTEAFF
many TRBJ1-3 TRBV20-1 14 CSARSGTLRNTIYF
few TRBJ2-4 TRBV6-2/TRBV6-3 15 CASSPDPSAKNIQYF
. TRBJ1-5 TRBV7-2 12 CASSLVQWPQHF
many TRBJ1-1 TRBV4-3 13 CASSQGGIAEAFF
few TRBJ2-1 TRBV7-7 15 CASSLGSGGPNEQFF
many TRBJ2-5 TRBV7-2 15 CASSLVAGRQETQYF
. TRBJ1-1 TRBV6-2/TRBV6-3 14 CASSYSGTPTEAFF
many TRBJ2-1 TRBV7-3 16 CASSLGLAGPYNEQFF
few TRBJ2-1 TRBV20-1 17 CSARSPGGRPRSNEQFF